These 25 T cell receptor beta chains share one sample of origin, sequenced in a study of blood T cell repertoires in COVID-19. The repertoire was sequenced with immunoSEQ multiplex PCR; TCRdb's copy has only in-frame clones and lacks some. This table has more than 200,000 clones, 70% to 90% appearing once. Sequencing was performed on peripheral blood. All receptors come from a woman in her 50s with acute or convalescent COVID-19.

This chain's CDR3 is CSVGFRQGAGEQFF. CDR3 nucleotides: TGCAGCGTTGGATTCCGGCAGGGGGCAGGTGAGCAGTTCTTC. The rearrangement uses TRBV29-1 and TRBJ2-1, with TRBD1 matching 8 bases. The V gene end was trimmed by 4 bases and the J gene end by 9 bases; junction bases not matched to a gene: 11. Germline CDR1 and CDR2: SQVTM and ANQGSEA. The CDR3 has 14 amino acids.

The chain uses TRBV7-9 and TRBJ2-7; D perhaps matches TRBD1 (5 bases). The germline gives CDR1 SEHNR, CDR2 FQNEAQ (reference sequence). Trimming cost V 1 base and J 5 bases, with 18 bases left between them. The CDR3 sequence is 16 residues long. CDR3 DNA: TGTGCCAGCAGCTTAGGGGTTGGAGCAGGGTCTCACGAGCAGTACTTC. It translates to CASSLGVGAGSHEQYF.

J is TRBJ2-1 and V is TRBV9, with D perhaps matching TRBD2 (6 bases). This CDR3 contains 16 residues. From germline, CDR1 is SGDLS and CDR2 YYNGEE. V lost 2 bases and J lost 2, with 14 bases in between. The CDR3: CASSVAPGTAYNEQFF. Written as DNA, the CDR3 is TGTGCCAGCAGCGTCGCTCCCGGGACTGCCTACAATGAGCAGTTCTTC. Looking up the rest from reference TRBV9 and TRBJ2-1 gives the full variable domain: DSGVTQTPKHLITATGQRVTLRCSPRSGDLSVYWYQQSLDQGLQFLIQYYNGEERAKGNILERFSAQQFPDLHSELNLSSLELGDSALYFCASSVAPGTAYNEQFFGPGTRLTVL.

Of note for this clone: Other nucleotide sequences in the sample specify the same CDR3. The gene calls are TRBV7-2 and TRBJ2-7; D gene ambiguous. The CDR3 loop spans 13 amino acids. The V end lost 1 base, the J end lost 0 bases, and 4 bases lay between the germline ends. Per germline, CDR1 SGHTA and CDR2 FQGNSA. The CDR3 loop reads CASSLDSSYEQYF. As DNA, the CDR3 is TGTGCCAGCAGCTTAGACAGCTCCTACGAGCAGTACTTC.

This chain uses TRBV18 with TRBJ1-3, with D uncertain. Germline V gene data show CDR1 as KGHSH and CDR2 as LQKENI. This CDR3 contains 15 residues. V lost 2 bases and J lost 0, with 8 bases in between. The CDR3 protein is CASSPLRDSGNTIYF. In nucleotides, the CDR3 is TGTGCCAGCTCACCATTGAGAGACTCTGGAAACACCATATATTTT.

The V gene is TRBV5-1, the J gene TRBJ1-3; D gene uncertain. The germline V gene has CDR1 SGHRS and CDR2 YFSETQ. CDR3 length: 14 residues. V gave up 4 bases and J gave up 4 bases, with 12 bases separating them. The CDR3 loop is CASSPLSGGNTIYF. CDR3 DNA: TGCGCCAGCAGCCCCTTAAGCGGGGGAAACACCATATATTTT.

The V gene is TRBV3-1 (or the pseudogene TRBV3-2), the J gene TRBJ2-6; D call uncertain. V shed 3 bases and J shed 4 bases, with 4 bases lying between them. CDR3 length: 13 residues. Germline V gene sequence: CDR1 LGHDT, CDR2 YNNKEL (reference sequence). CDR3 in amino acids: CASSHGGANVLTF. CDR3 nucleotide sequence: TGTGCCAGCAGCCACGGGGGGGCCAACGTCCTGACTTTC.

V is TRBV7-2 and J is TRBJ2-7; 10 bases are shared with TRBD2. The J segment lost 2 bases and the V segment lost 7 bases, leaving 8 bases of the junction unmatched. This CDR3 is built from 15 residues. Per the germline V gene, CDR1 is SGHTA and CDR2 is FQGNSA. The CDR3 DNA is TGTGCCAGCAATCTTAGCGGGGGGCCCGCCTACGAGCAGTACTTC. It specifies CASNLSGGPAYEQYF.

This sequence joins TRBV7-6 and TRBJ2-1, with 8 bases aligning to TRBD1. V lost 5 bases to trimming and J lost 0 bases; unmatched junction nucleotides: 6. Germline V gene sequence: CDR1 SGHVS, CDR2 FNYEAQ. CDR3 size: 16 residues. This CDR3 is CASSNRQGSSYNEQFF. The DNA for the CDR3 is TGTGCCAGCAGCAACCGACAGGGGAGCTCCTACAATGAGCAGTTCTTC.

The chain is built from TRBV6-5 and TRBJ1-2; D may be TRBD1 (5 bases). This CDR3 has 15 residues. Germline V CDR1 and CDR2: MNHEY, SVGAGI. Trimming stripped 0 bases from V and 4 bases from J, with 12 bases between. The CDR3 coding sequence is TGTGCCAGCAGTTACTCCGGGGGGGGTAGCTATGGCTACACCTTC. Its translation is CASSYSGGGSYGYTF.

The chain combines TRBV10-3 with TRBJ2-5, with TRBD2 as a possible D gene (6 bases). With 5 bases removed from V and 3 bases from J, the gap between germline ends came to 16 bases. CDR1 is ENHRY and CDR2 is SYGVKD in the germline V gene. The CDR3 loop spans 15 amino acids. Here the CDR3 DNA reads TGTGCCATCAGTTCGAGGGGAGGAAACGAAGAGACCCAGTACTTC. It is translated as CAISSRGGNEETQYF.

This sequence joins TRBV30 and TRBJ2-2; maybe TRBD2 (6 bases). The CDR3 spans 15 residues. CDR1 is GTSNPN, CDR2 SVGIG, per germline (reference sequence). The V end was cut by 2 bases, the J end by 1 base, with 11 bases between. In nucleotides, the CDR3 is TGTGCCTGGAGTCAAGTAGCGGTGAACACCGGGGAGCTGTTTTTT. As protein: CAWSQVAVNTGELFF. Together with reference TRBV30 and TRBJ2-2, the CDR3 gives the full variable domain: SQTIHQWPATLVQPVGSPLSLECTVEGTSNPNLYWYRQAAGRGLQLLFYSVGIGQISSEVPQNLSASRPQDRQFILSSKKLLLSDSGFYLCAWSQVAVNTGELFFGEGSRLTVL.

V is TRBV3-1 (or the pseudogene TRBV3-2) and J is TRBJ1-1; D gene unclear. This CDR3 has 14 residues. From germline, CDR1 is LGHDT and CDR2 YNNKEL (reference sequence). Deletions cut 4 bases from V and 2 bases from J, with 11 bases between. CDR3 region: CASSPRITNTEAFF. CDR3 sequence (DNA): TGTGCCAGCAGCCCCCGTATAACAAACACTGAAGCTTTCTTT.

This chain joins TRBV4-3 and TRBJ2-7, with D perhaps TRBD1 (6 bases). CDR1 and CDR2 (germline): LGHNA, YSLEER. The CDR3 covers 15 residues. V dropped 1 base and J dropped 2 bases, with 12 bases sitting between them. The CDR3 spells CASSQGSGQTYEQYF. CDR3 coding DNA: TGCGCCAGCAGCCAAGGTTCCGGACAGACCTACGAGCAGTACTTC.

V gene TRBV2 combines with J gene TRBJ2-1; 9 nucleotides line up with TRBD2. This CDR3 region has 15 residues. Germline CDR1 is SNHLY and CDR2 is FYNNEI. Trimming cost V 8 bases and J 6 bases; bases outside gene matches: 11. The CDR3 nucleotides are TGTGCCAGCGCGCGGGAGCTAGCGGGGACCAATGAGCAGTTCTTC. This gives the protein CASARELAGTNEQFF.

The count of this clone is one. This chain connects TRBV30 to TRBJ1-1; D is unresolved. Trimming left V 0 bases short and J 0 bases short, with 8 bases between. CDR3 length: 14 amino acids. CDR1 and CDR2 from the germline V gene are GTSNPN and SVGIG (reference sequence). CDR3 nucleotides: TGTGCCTGGAGTGTATCAATCATGAACACTGAAGCTTTCTTT. Amino acid sequence: CAWSVSIMNTEAFF.

V usage is TRBV6-2 or TRBV6-3 and J usage is TRBJ2-3, with TRBD2 matching 10 bases. Germline trimming cut 6 bases from V and 6 bases from J; bases unmatched to any gene: 15. Germline V CDR1 and CDR2: MNHEY, SVGEGT. The CDR3 loop spans 17 amino acids. The chain's CDR3 is CASSDPTSGVGVDTQYF. The DNA for the CDR3 is TGTGCCAGCAGCGACCCTACTAGCGGGGTAGGTGTCGATACGCAGTATTTT.

This sequence joins TRBV7-2 and TRBJ2-5; 11 nucleotides match TRBD2. The CDR3 length is 17 residues. Germline V gene data show CDR1 as SGHTA and CDR2 as FQGNSA. V was pared by 5 bases and J by 7 bases, with 15 bases of the junction left unmatched. CDR3: CASSQLLAGVFGGTQYF. The CDR3 region has the DNA TGTGCCAGCAGCCAGTTACTAGCGGGAGTCTTTGGTGGGACCCAGTACTTC. The whole variable domain, filled in from reference TRBV7-2 and TRBJ2-5, reads GAGVSQSPSNKVTEKGKDVELRCDPISGHTALYWYRQSLGQGLEFLIYFQGNSAPDKSGLPSDRFSAERTGGSVSTLTIQRTQQEDSAVYLCASSQLLAGVFGGTQYFGPGTRLLVL.

This rearrangement joins TRBV7-2 to TRBJ1-1; 9 positions match TRBD1. Per the germline V gene, CDR1 is SGHTA and CDR2 is FQGNSA. The J segment lost 5 bases and the V segment lost 5 bases, leaving 9 bases of the junction unmatched. CDR3 length: 15 residues. The CDR3 loop is CASSEQQGAQTEAFF. The CDR3 nucleotides read TGTGCCAGCAGCGAACAACAGGGGGCGCAAACTGAAGCTTTCTTT.

The chain joins TRBV6-1 to TRBJ1-2; a possible D gene is TRBD1 (6 bases). The CDR3 spans 15 residues. Germline CDR1 is MNHNS and CDR2 is SASEGT. Trimming removed 2 bases from V and 2 bases from J, with 12 bases in between. The CDR3 coding sequence is TGTGCCAGCAGTGAATACGGGACAACAAACTATGGCTACACCTTC. Protein sequence: CASSEYGTTNYGYTF.

J is TRBJ1-5 and V is TRBV30; tentatively, D is TRBD1 (5 bases). V was shortened by 5 bases and J by 9 bases, with 17 bases between the two germline ends. The V gene's germline CDR1 is GTSNPN and CDR2 SVGIG (reference sequence). The CDR3 loop spans 13 amino acids. CDR3 in amino acids: CAWGDSGSRPQHF. CDR3 in DNA: TGTGCCTGGGGGGACTCAGGATCAAGGCCCCAGCATTTT.

The rearrangement uses TRBV7-2 and TRBJ2-3; 11 positions agree with TRBD1. Trimming at V came to 3 bases and at J to 5 bases, leaving 4 bases not matched to a gene. CDR1 is SGHTA, CDR2 FQGNSA, per germline. CDR3 length: 15 amino acids. The CDR3 DNA is TGTGCCAGCAGCTTCTGGGGACAGGGGGAAGATACGCAGTATTTT. Its translation is CASSFWGQGEDTQYF. Full variable domain (outside the CDR3, taken from reference TRBV7-2 and TRBJ2-3): GAGVSQSPSNKVTEKGKDVELRCDPISGHTALYWYRQSLGQGLEFLIYFQGNSAPDKSGLPSDRFSAERTGGSVSTLTIQRTQQEDSAVYLCASSFWGQGEDTQYFGPGTRLTVL.

V is TRBV5-1 and J is TRBJ2-3; TRBD1 agrees at 11 bases. From germline, CDR1 is SGHRS and CDR2 YFSETQ. The trim removed 4 bases at V and 1 base at J, leaving 5 bases unmatched. This CDR3 is 16 amino acids long. CDR3 amino acids: CASSRTGGAGTDTQYF. CDR3 coding DNA: TGCGCCAGCAGCCGGACAGGGGGCGCTGGCACAGATACGCAGTATTTT.

This clone was seen a single time. The chain carries TRBV7-8 and TRBJ1-5, with D tentatively TRBD1 (5 bases). V lost 2 bases and J 3 bases, leaving 14 bases between the germline ends. There are 16 residues in the CDR3. Per germline, CDR1 SGHVS and CDR2 FQNEAQ. The CDR3 loop reads CASSLSGALYNQPQHF. CDR3 DNA sequence: TGTGCCAGCAGCTTAAGCGGGGCTCTTTACAATCAGCCCCAGCATTTT.

The genes are TRBV6-5 and TRBJ1-1; 8 bases are shared with TRBD1. The CDR3 is made up of 16 amino acids. V lost 0 bases, J lost 2 bases, and 5 bases stayed unmatched. Germline assignment: CDR1 MNHEY and CDR2 SVGAGI. CDR3 coding DNA: TGTGCCAGCAGTTACTCGCCAGGGGGCCGAAACACTGAAGCTTTCTTT. Translated: CASSYSPGGRNTEAFF.